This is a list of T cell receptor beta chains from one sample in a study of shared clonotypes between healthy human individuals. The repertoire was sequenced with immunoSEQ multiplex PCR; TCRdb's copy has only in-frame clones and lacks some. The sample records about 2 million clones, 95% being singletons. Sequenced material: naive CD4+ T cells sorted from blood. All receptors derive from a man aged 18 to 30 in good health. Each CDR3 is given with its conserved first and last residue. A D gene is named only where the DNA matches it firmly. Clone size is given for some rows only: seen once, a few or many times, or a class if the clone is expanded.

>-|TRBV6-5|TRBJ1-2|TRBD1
TGTGCCAGCAGAAGAACAGGGGAAGGCTACACCTTC
CASRRTGEGYTF
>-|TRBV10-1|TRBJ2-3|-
TGCGCCAGCAGTGACTGGACACGCACAGATACGCAGTATTTT
CASSDWTRTDTQYF
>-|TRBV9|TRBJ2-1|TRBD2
TGTGCCAGCAGCTTAATAGGACTAGCGTCCTACAATGAGCAGTTCTTC
CASSLIGLASYNEQFF
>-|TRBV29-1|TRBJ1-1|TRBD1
TGCAGCGTTGCTAGGGGGCTGAACACTGAAGCTTTCTTT
CSVARGLNTEAFF
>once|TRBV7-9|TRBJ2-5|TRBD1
TGTGCCAGCAGACCATGGACAGGTTCCCAAGAGACCCAGTACTTC
CASRPWTGSQETQYF
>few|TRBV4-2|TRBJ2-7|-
TGTGCCAGCAGCCCAGGGGGAGGGGGCTACGAGCAGTACTTC
CASSPGGGGYEQYF
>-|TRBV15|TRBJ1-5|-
TGTGCCACCAGTGAAGGGATCACAAATCAGCCCCAGCATTTT
CATSEGITNQPQHF
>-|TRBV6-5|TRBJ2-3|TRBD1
TGTGCCAGCACCCGAGGGGGACAGGCTCACGGTACGCAGTATTTT
CASTRGGQAHGTQYF
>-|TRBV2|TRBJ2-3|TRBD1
TGTGCCAGCACCCCGGGACAGAGTTTCACAGATACGCAGTATTTT
CASTPGQSFTDTQYF
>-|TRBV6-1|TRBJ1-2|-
TGTGCCAGCACCCTCCGGGTTGGCTACACCTTC
CASTLRVGYTF
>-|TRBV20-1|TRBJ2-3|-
TGCAGTGCAACAGGTGATACGCAGTATTTT
CSATGDTQYF
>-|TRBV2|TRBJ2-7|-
TGTGCCAGCAGCGGACGGATCTACGAGCAGTACTTC
CASSGRIYEQYF
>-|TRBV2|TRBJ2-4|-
TGTGCCAGTGGGGCGGTCAGCGCCTTTCAGTACTTC
CASGAVSAFQYF
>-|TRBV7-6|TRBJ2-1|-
TGTGCCAGCAGCTTATTCGGGAAAGAGGGCAATGAGCAGTTCTTC
CASSLFGKEGNEQFF
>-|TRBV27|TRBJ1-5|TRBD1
TGTGCCAGCAGTTCTAGGACAGGGTTCCAGCCCCAGCATTTT
CASSSRTGFQPQHF
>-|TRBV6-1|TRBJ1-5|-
TGTGCCAGCAAGAAAGCGACCTATCAGCCCCAGCATTTT
CASKKATYQPQHF
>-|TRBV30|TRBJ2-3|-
TGTGCCTGGTCTAAAGTAGGTGGGGGGCGCGATCATACGCAGTATTTT
CAWSKVGGGRDHTQYF
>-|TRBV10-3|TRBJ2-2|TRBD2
TGTGCCATCAGTGTCGCTAGCGGGCGGGGCACCGGGGAGCTGTTTTTT
CAISVASGRGTGELFF
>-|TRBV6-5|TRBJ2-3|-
TGTGCCAGCAGAGAGGACATAGCGAAGACAGATACGCAGTATTTT
CASREDIAKTDTQYF
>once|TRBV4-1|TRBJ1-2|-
TGCGCCAGCAGCCAAGGTCTCGGAAACTATGGCTACACCTTC
CASSQGLGNYGYTF
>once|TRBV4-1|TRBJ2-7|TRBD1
TGCGCCAGCAGCAGCCCTCGGGACAGAAGCTACGAGCAGTACTTC
CASSSPRDRSYEQYF
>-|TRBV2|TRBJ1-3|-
TGTGCCAGCAGTGATTCCTCGTCGGTCATCTCTGGAAACACCATATATTTT
CASSDSSSVISGNTIYF
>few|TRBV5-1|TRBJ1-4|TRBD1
TGCGCCAGCAGCTCGGGACAGCCTAATGAAAAACTGTTTTTT
CASSSGQPNEKLFF
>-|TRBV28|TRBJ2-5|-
TGTGCCAGCAGTTTATGGGTGGGGGGACAAGAGACCCAGTACTTC
CASSLWVGGQETQYF
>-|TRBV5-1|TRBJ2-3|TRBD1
TGCGCCAGCAGCTTGTCTAGCCAGGGGGCGACAGATACGCAGTATTTT
CASSLSSQGATDTQYF
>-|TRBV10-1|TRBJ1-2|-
TGCGCCAGCAGTGAGGACAAATTCTATGGCTACACCTTC
CASSEDKFYGYTF
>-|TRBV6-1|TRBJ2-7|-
TGTGCCAGCGTTGGGGCAGCCAAAGGCGAGCAGTACTTC
CASVGAAKGEQYF
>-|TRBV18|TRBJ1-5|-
TGTGCCAGCTCACCCCCAGGGGTCGGTGGCAATCAGCCCCAGCATTTT
CASSPPGVGGNQPQHF
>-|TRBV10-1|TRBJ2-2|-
TGCGCCAGCAGTGAGTCCGGCCAACCCACCGGGGAGCTGTTTTTT
CASSESGQPTGELFF
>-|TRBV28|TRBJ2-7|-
TGTGCCAGCAGTTCGGACAGCTACGAGCAGTACTTC
CASSSDSYEQYF
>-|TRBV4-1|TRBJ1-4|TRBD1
TGCGCCAGCAGCCAGACCGGGACAGGGCTTGAAAAACTGTTTTTT
CASSQTGTGLEKLFF
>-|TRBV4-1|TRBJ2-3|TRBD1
TGCGCCAGCAGCCAAGGAGGGGGCGCGGGCACAGATACGCAGTATTTT
CASSQGGGAGTDTQYF
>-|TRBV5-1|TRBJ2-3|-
TGCGCCAGCAGCTTCCGGGACCCAGGCACAGATACGCAGTATTTT
CASSFRDPGTDTQYF